These T cell receptor beta chains were read from a single sample in a study of T cells in Graves' hyperthyroidism and ophthalmopathy. TCRdb itself ran the multiplex PCR reads through MiXCR, one entry per CDR3 protein. The data contain more than 600,000 distinct CDR3 sequences, 16% of them singletons. Input material: blood. The source is a young man with Graves' hyperthyroidism. Both conserved end residues are part of each CDR3. The D gene is left open where the match is weak. Size is omitted from some rows. Given values are once, few, many or a class for expanded clones.

size	D	V	J	CDR3	DNA
many	.	TRBV3-1	TRBJ2-1	CASSRIRLGSYNEQFF	TGTGCCAGCAGCAGGATACGACTAGGCTCATACAATGAGCAGTTCTTC
many	.	TRBV12-3/TRBV12-4	TRBJ2-7	CAIRRLPGQQYF	TGTGCCATCCGACGCCTTCCGGGACAGCAGTACTTC
.	.	TRBV7-2	TRBJ1-2	CASSLGGVGGYGYTF	TGTGCCAGCAGCTTAGGGGGGGTAGGGGGCTATGGCTACACCTTC
many	TRBD1	TRBV6-1	TRBJ2-7	CASKNSYRDRAYEQYF	TGTGCCAGCAAAAATAGCTACCGGGACAGGGCCTACGAGCAGTACTTC
.	.	TRBV20-1	TRBJ2-1	CSARGLARGSYNEQFF	TGCAGTGCTAGAGGTCTAGCGCGAGGGTCTTACAATGAGCAGTTCTTC
.	.	TRBV5-1	TRBJ1-3	CASSSQDSSGNTIYF	TGCGCCAGCAGCTCACAGGACTCCTCTGGAAACACCATATATTTT
few	.	TRBV19	TRBJ1-5	CASSIPGSNQPQHF	TGTGCCAGTAGTATACCCGGGAGCAATCAGCCCCAGCATTTT
.	.	TRBV14	TRBJ2-7	CASSPVGVREQYF	TGTGCCAGCAGCCCCGTAGGCGTGCGCGAGCAGTACTTC
many	.	TRBV28	TRBJ1-2	CASSLRDYGYTF	TGTGCCAGCAGTTTGAGAGACTATGGCTACACCTTC
.	TRBD1	TRBV10-3	TRBJ2-3	CAISGSRDRGTDTQYF	TGTGCCATCAGTGGAAGCCGGGACAGGGGGACAGATACGCAGTATTTT
many	TRBD1	TRBV3-1	TRBJ1-1	CASLGTGSEAFF	TGTGCCAGTCTCGGGACAGGATCAGAAGCTTTCTTT
many	.	TRBV28	TRBJ2-3	CASRGIIDTQYF	TGTGCCAGCAGGGGGATCATAGATACGCAGTATTTT
.	TRBD2	TRBV5-1	TRBJ2-7	CATTRGDSYEQYF	TGCGCCACCACGCGGGGGGACTCCTACGAGCAGTACTTC
.	.	TRBV29-1	TRBJ2-1	CSVEETGFLFWDEQFF	TGCAGCGTTGAAGAGACGGGATTCCTCTTTTGGGATGAGCAGTTCTTC
.	.	TRBV5-6	TRBJ2-1	CASSQLPRLSRPHEQFF	TGTGCCAGCAGTCAACTCCCCCGACTGTCCCGTCCCCATGAGCAGTTCTTC